This TCR beta chain is drawn from a study of PD-1 blockade in classical Hodgkin lymphoma. Each patient relapsed following autologous stem cell transplantation, and prior brentuximab vedotin exposure differed. The study's findings and limits: The CD4+ diversity rise by C4D1 was clearest in complete responders.

The method was immunoSEQ multiplex PCR; TCRdb's version includes in-frame clones alone and lacks a portion of them. The table shows 35,000 to 45,000 clones, with approximately 71% occurring only once. About this clone itself: The antigen is undetermined.

The germline CDR1 and CDR2 sequences are SEHNR and FQNEAQ (reference sequence). The CDR3 loop spans 13 amino acids. Trimming left V 4 bases short and J 6 bases short, with 9 bases between. The receptor was derived from a human donor with classical Hodgkin lymphoma. Sequencing used peripheral blood mononuclear cells (PBMCs), obtained at baseline. This rearrangement joins TRBV7-9 to TRBJ2-2; no reliable D call. The CDR3 bases are TGTGCCAGCAGCTCAGTGGGGTCCGGGGAGCTGTTTTTT. It yields the protein CASSSVGSGELFF.